This TCR beta chain was sequenced during a study of blood T cell repertoires in COVID-19. CDR1 KGHSH and CDR2 LQKENI come from the germline V gene. The CDR3 has 14 amino acids. The V end lost 1 base, the J end lost 2 bases, and 8 bases lay between the germline ends. Data came from immunoSEQ multiplex PCR; TCRdb stores just in-frame clones and leaves some out. Seen here are some 28,000 clones, about 90% observed once, and the top ten hold around 10%. Sequences were obtained from peripheral blood. V is TRBV18 and J is TRBJ2-5, with TRBD2 as a possible D gene (6 bases). This receptor was identified in a human donor in a cohort sampled during active COVID-19. The CDR3 DNA follows: TGTGCCAGCTCACCACGGGGGGTTCAAGAGACCCAGTACTTC. This codes for CASSPRGVQETQYF.